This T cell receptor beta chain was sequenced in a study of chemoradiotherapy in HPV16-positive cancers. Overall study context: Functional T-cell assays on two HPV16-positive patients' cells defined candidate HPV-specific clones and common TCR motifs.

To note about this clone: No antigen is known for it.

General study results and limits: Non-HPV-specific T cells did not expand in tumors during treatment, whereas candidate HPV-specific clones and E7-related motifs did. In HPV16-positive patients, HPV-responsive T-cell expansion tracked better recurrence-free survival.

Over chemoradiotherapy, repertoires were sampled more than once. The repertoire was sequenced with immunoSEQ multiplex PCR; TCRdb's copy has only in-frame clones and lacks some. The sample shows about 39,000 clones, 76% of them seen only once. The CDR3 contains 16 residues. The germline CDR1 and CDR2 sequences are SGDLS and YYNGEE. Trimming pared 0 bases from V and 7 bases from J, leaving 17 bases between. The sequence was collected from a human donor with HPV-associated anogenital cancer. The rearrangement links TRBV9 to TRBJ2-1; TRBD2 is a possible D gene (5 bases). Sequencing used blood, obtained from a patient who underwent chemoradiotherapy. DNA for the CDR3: TGTGCCAGCAGCGTAGGCCCGAGGCTAACGGGGAATGAGCAGTTCTTC. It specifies CASSVGPRLTGNEQFF. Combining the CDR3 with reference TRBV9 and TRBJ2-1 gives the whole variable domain DSGVTQTPKHLITATGQRVTLRCSPRSGDLSVYWYQQSLDQGLQFLIQYYNGEERAKGNILERFSAQQFPDLHSELNLSSLELGDSALYFCASSVGPRLTGNEQFFGPGTRLTVL.